The present T cell receptor beta chain was sequenced within a study of cytomegalovirus exposure and HLA in healthy donors. Primers for the PCR totalled 60 Vbeta and 13 Jbeta. Using immunoSEQ multiplex PCR, the repertoire was profiled, and TCRdb retains in-frame clones only, with some absent. The table shows fewer than 150,000 clones, with over 80% occurring only once. Study-level points and caveats: It has been reported that TCR beta sequences accurately predicted the HLA-A and HLA-B alleles of most subjects. Upon later analysis, TCR association rates were observed to vary by HLA locus, being highest for DRB1 and lowest for HLA-C. Sequencing had likely introduced a cluster of highly shared sequence variants as an artifact. A later analysis found most CMV-associated TCR beta chains apparently HLA-restricted.

Comments on this clone: Its specificity is not known.

This TCR was recovered from a female donor in good health and CMV-seronegative. What was sequenced was PBMCs.

CDR3 in amino acids: CASSRTPGELFF. The CDR3 nucleotides are TGTGCCAGTAGTCGGACACCCGGTGAACTGTTTTTT. The J gene is TRBJ1-4, the V gene TRBV19; D perhaps matches TRBD1 (5 bases). Trimming left V 5 bases short and J 12 bases short, with 13 bases between. The length of the CDR3 is 12 residues. CDR1 and CDR2 from the germline V gene are LNHDA and SQIVND (reference sequence).